These 31 T cell receptor beta chains originate from one sample sequenced in a study of T cell responses to AZD1222 COVID-19 vaccine. Data came from immunoSEQ multiplex PCR; TCRdb stores just in-frame clones and leaves some out. The table has some 140,000 clones, around 90% seen once. The sequencing here drew on peripheral blood, taken on day 0 of AZD1222 vaccination. The receptors derive from an adult in good health.

The chain has TRBV9 and TRBJ2-7; TRBD1 or TRBD2 may be the D gene (5 bases each). From germline, CDR1 is SGDLS and CDR2 YYNGEE. The V end lost 0 bases, the J end lost 2 bases, and 12 bases lay between the germline ends. This CDR3 region has 15 residues. The DNA of the CDR3 is TGTGCCAGCAGCGTAGTGGGGGATCCGACCTACGAGCAGTACTTC. Protein sequence: CASSVVGDPTYEQYF.

The V gene is TRBV15, the J gene TRBJ1-1, with TRBD1 matching over 9 bases. Per germline, CDR1 LNHNV and CDR2 YYDKDF (reference sequence). V dropped 5 bases and J dropped 3; count of bases not matched to a gene: 7. CDR3 length: 15 amino acids. The CDR3, as DNA: TGTGCCACCAGCGAAACAGGGGGCCAGTACACTGAAGCTTTCTTT. This sequence encodes CATSETGGQYTEAFF.

In the case of this clone: The identical CDR3 is also encoded by other nucleotide sequences in the sample. V and J are TRBV12-3 or TRBV12-4 and TRBJ2-1, with D perhaps TRBD2 (5 bases). Trimming cost V 3 bases and J 7 bases, with 7 bases left between them. This CDR3 is built from 12 residues. The CDR3 DNA is TGTGCCAGCAGTTTTTCGGGGAATGAGCAGTTCTTC. Protein product: CASSFSGNEQFF.

Points on this clone: Germline and junction disagree at one end, which may indicate a read error. V usage is TRBV7-9 and J usage is TRBJ2-3, with a weak D call TRBD2 (6 bases). The CDR3 is 13 amino acids. CDR1 and CDR2 from the germline V gene are SEHNR and FQNEAQ (reference sequence). The CDR3 DNA reads as TGTGCCAGCAGCTTTCTGATCGGGAGCGAGCCAGATTTT. It specifies CASSFLIGSEPDF.

This chain connects TRBV5-1 to TRBJ2-2, with a possible D match to TRBD2 (5 bases). Trimming pared 0 bases from V and 1 base from J, leaving 13 bases between. CDR1 and CDR2 from the germline V gene are SGHRS and YFSETQ. CDR3 length: 17 residues. DNA of the CDR3: TGCGCCAGCAGCTTGGAAGTGGCTAGCCTGAACACCGGGGAGCTGTTTTTT. It specifies CASSLEVASLNTGELFF.

This clone has just one count. The rearrangement links TRBV28 to TRBJ1-2, with D unclear. CDR3 length: 14 amino acids. The ends were cut back, 6 bases at V and 4 bases at J, with 15 bases in the middle. From germline, CDR1 is MDHEN and CDR2 SYDVKM. CDR3 in amino acids: CASRGGRLGYGYTF. CDR3 coding DNA: TGTGCCAGCAGGGGAGGGCGTCTTGGCTATGGCTACACCTTC.

This sequence joins TRBV3-1 (or the pseudogene TRBV3-2) and TRBJ2-1; D is perhaps TRBD2 (6 bases). This CDR3 has 15 residues. Trimming took off 0 bases at V and 9 bases at J, with 15 bases between the two ends. Germline assignment: CDR1 LGHDT and CDR2 YNNKEL (reference sequence). The CDR3 sequence is CASSQEGIAVVEQFF. CDR3 nucleotide sequence: TGTGCCAGCAGCCAAGAAGGAATAGCGGTGGTTGAGCAGTTCTTC.

The V and J genes are TRBV4-2 and TRBJ2-7; D might be TRBD2 (5 bases). Germline CDR1 LGHNA, CDR2 YNFKEQ. This CDR3 region has 14 residues. V lost 4 bases and J 3 bases, leaving 13 bases between the germline ends. The CDR3 loop is CASSPQLGSYEQYF. As DNA, the CDR3 is TGTGCCAGCAGCCCTCAGTTAGGGAGCTACGAGCAGTACTTC.

The chain uses TRBV11-2 and TRBJ2-5; a possible D gene is TRBD2 (6 bases). CDR1 and CDR2 from the germline V gene are SGHAT and FQNNGV. The CDR3 length is 13 residues. V lost 5 bases and J 4 bases, leaving 11 bases between the germline ends. The chain's CDR3 is CASSRGNGETQYF. The CDR3 DNA follows: TGTGCCAGCAGCCGGGGGAACGGAGAGACCCAGTACTTC.

The J gene is TRBJ2-5, the V gene TRBV9; D possibly matches TRBD1 or TRBD2 (6 bases each). The germline CDR1 and CDR2 sequences are SGDLS and YYNGEE. The V gene lost 4 bases and the J gene lost 5 bases, with 21 bases spanning the gap. This CDR3 region has 16 residues. The chain's CDR3 is CASSPRPTRGGETQYF. The CDR3 bases are TGTGCCAGCAGCCCCCGCCCGACTAGAGGGGGGGAGACCCAGTACTTC.

This clone showed up just once. V usage is TRBV7-8 and J usage is TRBJ1-3, with a weak D call TRBD1 (5 bases). Germline V gene lookup returns CDR1 SGHVS and CDR2 FQNEAQ. V was shortened by 5 bases and J by 0 bases, with 20 bases between the two germline ends. The CDR3 has 18 amino acids. The CDR3: CASSRTRGSGGSGNTIYF. The DNA for the CDR3 is TGTGCCAGCAGCCGGACTCGGGGCAGCGGTGGCTCTGGAAACACCATATATTTT.

This clone has just a few counts. The rearrangement links TRBV4-2 to TRBJ2-5, with unresolved D. The CDR3 runs to 15 residues. CDR1 is LGHNA and CDR2 is YNFKEQ in the germline V gene. V was cut by 0 bases and J by 5 bases, with 13 bases left in between. The CDR3 DNA reads TGTGCCAGCAGCCAAGATCCATTGCGGATTGAGACCCAGTACTTC. It specifies CASSQDPLRIETQYF.

This clone has a single count. This chain joins TRBV2 and TRBJ1-4; D is undetermined. Germline values: CDR1 SNHLY, CDR2 FYNNEI. V was cut by 8 bases and J by 0 bases, with 4 bases left in between. CDR3 length: 12 amino acids. In nucleotides, the CDR3 is TGTGCCAGCCGAACAACTAATGAAAAACTGTTTTTT. Translation: CASRTTNEKLFF.

The chain joins TRBV9 to TRBJ2-3; tentative D call: TRBD2 (5 bases). Trimming removed 1 base at V and 5 bases at J, with 17 bases between. Germline values: CDR1 SGDLS, CDR2 YYNGEE. The CDR3 runs to 16 residues. CDR3 coding DNA: TGTGCCAGCAGCGTACTTAGCCGGGATTCCAGAGATACGCAGTATTTT. Amino acids: CASSVLSRDSRDTQYF. The full variable domain, with the rest looked up from reference TRBV9 and TRBJ2-3, is DSGVTQTPKHLITATGQRVTLRCSPRSGDLSVYWYQQSLDQGLQFLIQYYNGEERAKGNILERFSAQQFPDLHSELNLSSLELGDSALYFCASSVLSRDSRDTQYFGPGTRLTVL.

In this sample, this clone turned up once. CDR3 in amino acids: CASSRAGMNTEAFF. The CDR3 DNA reads TGCGCCAGCAGCAGGGCAGGTATGAACACTGAAGCTTTCTTT. V usage is TRBV5-1 and J usage is TRBJ1-1, with no clear D. Trimming shortened V by 4 bases and J by 0 bases, and 10 bases separated the two germline ends. Germline CDR1 reads SGHRS; CDR2 reads YFSETQ. The CDR3 length is 14 residues.

The rearrangement uses TRBV19 and TRBJ2-7; D possibly corresponds to TRBD1 (6 bases). Trimming stripped 3 bases from V and 0 bases from J, with 18 bases between. The CDR3 loop spans 17 amino acids. Germline V gene data show CDR1 as LNHDA and CDR2 as SQIVND (reference sequence). This chain's CDR3 is CASSISVQGPYSYEQYF. The CDR3 DNA reads as TGTGCCAGTAGTATTAGTGTCCAGGGGCCCTACTCCTACGAGCAGTACTTC.

The CDR3 sequence: CASSQPLRGETAEAFF. DNA of the CDR3: TGCGCCAGCAGTCAACCACTGAGGGGGGAAACGGCTGAAGCTTTCTTT. J is TRBJ1-1 and V is TRBV23-1, with D possibly matching TRBD1 (6 bases). TRBV23-1 counts as an open reading frame of uncertain function. CDR3 size: 16 residues. Trimming shortened V by 2 bases and J by 6 bases, and 19 bases separated the two germline ends.

The chain links TRBV6-5 to TRBJ1-2, with a weak D call TRBD1 (6 bases). V shed 4 bases and J shed 4 bases, with 10 bases lying between them. The germline gives CDR1 MNHEY, CDR2 SVGAGI. The CDR3 has 13 amino acids. The CDR3 protein is CASSLGQTYGYTF. CDR3 nucleotide sequence: TGTGCCAGCAGTTTAGGACAGACCTATGGCTACACCTTC.

CDR3 bases: TGTGCCAGCAGGGCAGGGAGGAGGGACACTGAAGCTTTCTTT. Translated, it gives CASRAGRRDTEAFF. V and J are TRBV11-2 and TRBJ1-1; D is possibly TRBD1 (5 bases). Trimming pared 6 bases from V and 3 bases from J, leaving 14 bases between. This CDR3 contains 14 residues. Germline V gene data show CDR1 as SGHAT and CDR2 as FQNNGV. The whole variable domain, remainder taken from reference TRBV11-2 and TRBJ1-1, is EAGVAQSPRYKIIEKRQSVAFWCNPISGHATLYWYQQILGQGPKLLIQFQNNGVVDDSQLPKDRFSAERLKGVDSTLKIQPAKLEDSAVYLCASRAGRRDTEAFFGQGTRLTVV.

This clone turned up a few times. This rearrangement joins TRBV6-4 to TRBJ2-3; 8 bases fit TRBD2. J lost 3 bases, V lost 5 bases, and 7 bases had no gene match. Germline V gene sequence: CDR1 MRHNA, CDR2 SNTAGT. The CDR3 loop spans 15 amino acids. This CDR3 is CASSSVAGRTDTQYF. CDR3 nucleotide sequence: TGTGCCAGCAGTTCAGTAGCGGGACGAACAGATACGCAGTATTTT.

The gene calls are TRBV3-1 (or the pseudogene TRBV3-2) and TRBJ2-7; TRBD1 aligns across 8 bases. Germline-derived CDR1 and CDR2 are LGHDT and YNNKEL (reference sequence). V trimming: 3 bases; J trimming: 3 bases; junction bases outside the gene matches: 13. CDR3 length: 17 amino acids. CDR3 DNA: TGTGCCAGCAGCCACGACCCTGACAGGGGAGGTGGCTACGAGCAGTACTTC. Residues: CASSHDPDRGGGYEQYF.

This clone has just a few counts. The chain links TRBV5-1 to TRBJ2-1; a possible D gene is TRBD1 (5 bases). This CDR3 spans 12 amino acids. The germline CDR1 and CDR2 sequences are SGHRS and YFSETQ. Trimming took off 1 base at V and 7 bases at J, with 6 bases between the two ends. The CDR3 bases are TGCGCCAGCAGCTTGCCAGGGAATGAGCAGTTCTTC. This translates into CASSLPGNEQFF.

This rearrangement joins TRBV29-1 to TRBJ2-2, with TRBD2 identical over 14 bases. Per the germline V gene, CDR1 is SQVTM and CDR2 is ANQGSEA. Trimming removed 5 bases from V and 0 bases from J; junction bases left unmatched: 5. CDR3 length equals 17 residues. Here the CDR3 DNA reads TGCAGCGTTTCCGGGACTAGCGGGAGACCGAACACCGGGGAGCTGTTTTTT. Encoded protein: CSVSGTSGRPNTGELFF.

This chain uses TRBV19 with TRBJ2-1, with D tentatively TRBD2 (6 bases). CDR3 size: 16 residues. V dropped 2 bases and J dropped 6 bases, with 17 bases sitting between them. The V gene's germline CDR1 is LNHDA and CDR2 SQIVND (reference sequence). The CDR3 is CASSIRGARRGNEQFF. CDR3 nucleotides: TGTGCCAGTAGTATAAGGGGAGCCCGGAGGGGCAATGAGCAGTTCTTC.

The chain carries TRBV4-2 and TRBJ1-5; 9 bases map to TRBD1. CDR1 is LGHNA and CDR2 is YNFKEQ in the germline V gene. This CDR3 is 16 amino acids long. J gave up 4 bases and V 1 base, and 5 bases lay outside the gene matches. The CDR3 nucleotides are TGTGCCAGCAGCCAAGCGCATGACAGGGGGAATCAGCCCCAGCATTTT. This gives the protein CASSQAHDRGNQPQHF.

The rearrangement links TRBV18 to TRBJ2-5; D remains ambiguous. Germline-derived CDR1 and CDR2 are KGHSH and LQKENI. The CDR3 length is 14 residues. Between the trimmed V and J ends, which lost 3 bases and 5 bases, there was a span of 13 bases. CDR3 loop: CASSPMGSMETQYF. The CDR3 DNA is TGTGCCAGCTCACCTATGGGCTCCATGGAGACCCAGTACTTC.

The chain recombines TRBV4-1 with TRBJ1-2; TRBD1 might be the D (6 bases). Germline lookup yields CDR1 MGHRA and CDR2 YSYEKL. Trimming stripped 0 bases from V and 5 bases from J, with 16 bases between. The CDR3 spans 16 residues. CDR3 sequence reads: CASSQDPGEWGYGYTF. DNA for the CDR3: TGCGCCAGCAGCCAAGATCCAGGGGAGTGGGGTTATGGCTACACCTTC.

As regards this clone: The junction differs from germline at one of its ends, possibly a read error. V is TRBV28 and J is TRBJ2-7; perhaps D is TRBD1 or TRBD2 (6 bases each). The CDR3 spans 16 residues. CDR1 is MDHEN and CDR2 is SYDVKM in the germline V gene. Here the CDR3 DNA reads TGTGCCACCAGTTCCTGGAGGGGGGAGACCTCCTACGAGCAGTACTTC. This codes for CATSSWRGETSYEQYF.

The count of this clone is one. DNA for the CDR3: TGTGCCACCACAGTACGGGGCCATGGCTACACCTTC. Residues: CATTVRGHGYTF. V usage is TRBV12-3 or TRBV12-4 and J usage is TRBJ1-2, with a tentative D call TRBD1 (5 bases). Deletions cut 10 bases from V and 6 bases from J, with 15 bases between. This CDR3 contains 12 residues.

The chain is built from TRBV20-1 and TRBJ1-5; 7 bases are shared with TRBD1. From germline, CDR1 is DFQATT and CDR2 SNEGSKA (reference sequence). The V gene end was trimmed by 3 bases and the J gene end by 4 bases; junction bases not matched to a gene: 12. The length of the CDR3 is 16 residues. The CDR3 loop reads CSASVSIGTVNQPQHF. For the CDR3, the DNA is TGCAGTGCTAGTGTTTCCATAGGGACAGTGAATCAGCCCCAGCATTTT.

The V and J genes are TRBV7-9 and TRBJ1-2; 8 positions agree with TRBD1. Germline V gives CDR1 SEHNR, CDR2 FQNEAQ (reference sequence). This CDR3 is 16 amino acids long. The V segment lost 1 base and the J segment 8 bases; nucleotides outside the gene matches: 12. The CDR3 coding sequence is TGTGCCAGCAGCTTAGACTACTTCCAGGGGGCGCGGGGCTACACCTTC. Translated: CASSLDYFQGARGYTF.